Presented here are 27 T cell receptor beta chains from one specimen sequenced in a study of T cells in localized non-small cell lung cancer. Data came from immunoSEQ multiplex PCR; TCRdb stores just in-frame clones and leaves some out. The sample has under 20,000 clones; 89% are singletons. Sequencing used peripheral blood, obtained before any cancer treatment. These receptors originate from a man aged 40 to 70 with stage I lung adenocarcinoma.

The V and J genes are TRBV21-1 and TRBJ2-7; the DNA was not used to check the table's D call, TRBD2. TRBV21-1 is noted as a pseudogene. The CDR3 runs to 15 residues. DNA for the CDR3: TGTGCCAGCAGCAAAGGCCCAGGACTAGCAAACGAGCAGTACTTC. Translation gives CASSKGPGLANEQYF.

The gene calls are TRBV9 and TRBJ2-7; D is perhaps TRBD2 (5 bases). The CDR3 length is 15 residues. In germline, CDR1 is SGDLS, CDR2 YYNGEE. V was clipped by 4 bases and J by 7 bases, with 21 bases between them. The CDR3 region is CASSPLGKVLGEQYF. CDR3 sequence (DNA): TGTGCCAGCAGCCCACTAGGGAAGGTTCTCGGGGAGCAGTACTTC.

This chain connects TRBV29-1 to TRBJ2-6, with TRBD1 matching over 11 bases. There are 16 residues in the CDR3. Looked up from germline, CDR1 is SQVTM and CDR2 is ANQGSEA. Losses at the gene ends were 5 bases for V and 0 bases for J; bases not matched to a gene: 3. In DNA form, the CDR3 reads TGCAGCGTTCCCGGGACAGGGGGCTCTGGGGCCAACGTCCTGACTTTC. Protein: CSVPGTGGSGANVLTF.

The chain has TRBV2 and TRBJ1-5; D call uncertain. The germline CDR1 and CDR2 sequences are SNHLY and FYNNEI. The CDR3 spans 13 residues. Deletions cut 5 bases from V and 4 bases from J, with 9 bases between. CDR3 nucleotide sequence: TGTGCCAGCAGTTTGGACGGTAATCAGCCCCAGCATTTT. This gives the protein CASSLDGNQPQHF. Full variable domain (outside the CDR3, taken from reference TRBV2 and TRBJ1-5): EPEVTQTPSHQVTQMGQEVILRCVPISNHLYFYWYRQILGQKVEFLVSFYNNEISEKSEIFDDQFSVERPDGSNFTLKIRSTKLEDSAMYFCASSLDGNQPQHFGDGTRLSIL.

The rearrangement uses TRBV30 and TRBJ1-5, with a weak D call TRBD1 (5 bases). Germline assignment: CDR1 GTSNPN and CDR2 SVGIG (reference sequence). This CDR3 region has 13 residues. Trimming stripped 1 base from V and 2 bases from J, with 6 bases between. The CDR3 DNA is TGTGCCTGGAGTGGGGGGGGCAATCAGCCCCAGCATTTT. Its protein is CAWSGGGNQPQHF.

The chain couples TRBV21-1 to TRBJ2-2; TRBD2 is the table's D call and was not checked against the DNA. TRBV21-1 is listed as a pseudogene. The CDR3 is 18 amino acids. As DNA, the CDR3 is TGTGCCAGCAGCAAATTAGTAGCGGGGGGCATGAACACCGGGGAGCTGTTTTTT. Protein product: CASSKLVAGGMNTGELFF.

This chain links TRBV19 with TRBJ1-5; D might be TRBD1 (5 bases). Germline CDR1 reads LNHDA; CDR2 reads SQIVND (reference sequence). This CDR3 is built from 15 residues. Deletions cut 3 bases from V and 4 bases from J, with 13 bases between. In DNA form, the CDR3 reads TGTGCCAGTAGTATCCTCAGGGAGGGGAATCAGCCCCAGCATTTT. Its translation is CASSILREGNQPQHF.

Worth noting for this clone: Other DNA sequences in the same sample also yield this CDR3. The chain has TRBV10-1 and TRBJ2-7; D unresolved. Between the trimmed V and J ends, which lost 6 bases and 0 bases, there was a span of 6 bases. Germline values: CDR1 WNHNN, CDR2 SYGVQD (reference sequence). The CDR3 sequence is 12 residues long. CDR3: CASSPNSYEQYF. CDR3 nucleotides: TGCGCCAGCAGCCCAAACTCCTACGAGCAGTACTTC.

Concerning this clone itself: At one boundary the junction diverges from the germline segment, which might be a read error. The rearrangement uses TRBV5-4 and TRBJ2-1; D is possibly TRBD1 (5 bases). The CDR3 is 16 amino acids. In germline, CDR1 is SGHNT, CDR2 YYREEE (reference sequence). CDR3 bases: TGTGCCAGCACCTTGGGGCGATCGACGCTGTCCAATGAGCAGTTCTTC. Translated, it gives CASTLGRSTLSNEQFF.

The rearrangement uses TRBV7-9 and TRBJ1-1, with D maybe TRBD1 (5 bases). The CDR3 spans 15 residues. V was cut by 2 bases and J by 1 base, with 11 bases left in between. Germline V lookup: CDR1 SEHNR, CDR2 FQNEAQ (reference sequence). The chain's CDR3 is CASSLSRGANTEAFF. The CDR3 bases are TGTGCCAGCAGCTTATCGAGGGGCGCGAACACTGAAGCTTTCTTT.

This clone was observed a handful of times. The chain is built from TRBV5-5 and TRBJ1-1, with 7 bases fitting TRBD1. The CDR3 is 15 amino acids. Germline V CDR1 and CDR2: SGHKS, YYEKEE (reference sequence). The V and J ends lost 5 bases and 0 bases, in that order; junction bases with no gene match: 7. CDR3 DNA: TGTGCCAGCAGTCCCCAGGGGGAAGTGAACACTGAAGCTTTCTTT. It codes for CASSPQGEVNTEAFF.

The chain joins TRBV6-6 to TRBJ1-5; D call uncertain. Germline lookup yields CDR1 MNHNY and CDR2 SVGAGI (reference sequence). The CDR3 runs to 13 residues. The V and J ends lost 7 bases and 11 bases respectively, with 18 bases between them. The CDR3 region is CASKGGDITSQHF. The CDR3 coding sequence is TGTGCCAGCAAGGGAGGAGATATAACATCCCAGCATTTT.

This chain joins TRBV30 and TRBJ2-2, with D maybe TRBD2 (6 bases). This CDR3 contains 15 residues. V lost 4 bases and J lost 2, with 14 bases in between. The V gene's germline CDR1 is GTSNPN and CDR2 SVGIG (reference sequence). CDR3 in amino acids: CAWNGASVNTGELFF. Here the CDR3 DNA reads TGTGCCTGGAATGGAGCTAGCGTCAACACCGGGGAGCTGTTTTTT.

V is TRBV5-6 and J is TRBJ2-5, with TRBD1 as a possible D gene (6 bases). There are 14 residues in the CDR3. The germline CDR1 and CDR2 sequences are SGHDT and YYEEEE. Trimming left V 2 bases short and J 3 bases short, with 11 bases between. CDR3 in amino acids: CASSFRGIEETQYF. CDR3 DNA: TGTGCCAGCAGCTTTAGGGGGATCGAAGAGACCCAGTACTTC. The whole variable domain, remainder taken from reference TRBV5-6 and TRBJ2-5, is DAGVTQSPTHLIKTRGQQVTLRCSPKSGHDTVSWYQQALGQGPQFIFQYYEEEERQRGNFPDRFSGHQFPNYSSELNVNALLLGDSALYLCASSFRGIEETQYFGPGTRLLVL.

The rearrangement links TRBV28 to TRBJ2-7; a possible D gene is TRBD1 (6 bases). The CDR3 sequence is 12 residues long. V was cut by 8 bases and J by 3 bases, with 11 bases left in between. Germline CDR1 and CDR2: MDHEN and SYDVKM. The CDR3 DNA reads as TGTGCCAGCCGGGACAATAACTACGAGCAGTACTTC. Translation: CASRDNNYEQYF. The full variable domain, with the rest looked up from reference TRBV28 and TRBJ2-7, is DVKVTQSSRYLVKRTGEKVFLECVQDMDHENMFWYRQDPGLGLRLIYFSYDVKMKEKGDIPEGYSVSREKKERFSLILESASTNQTSMYLCASRDNNYEQYFGPGTRLTVT.

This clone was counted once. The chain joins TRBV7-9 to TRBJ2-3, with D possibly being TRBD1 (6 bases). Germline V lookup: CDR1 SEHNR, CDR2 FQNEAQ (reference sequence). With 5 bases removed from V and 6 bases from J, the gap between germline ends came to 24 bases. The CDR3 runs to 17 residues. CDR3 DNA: TGTGCCAGCAGCCTTAGGTCCCGACAGGTGGCTATGGATACGCAGTATTTT. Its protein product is CASSLRSRQVAMDTQYF. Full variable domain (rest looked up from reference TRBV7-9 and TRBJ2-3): DTGVSQNPRHKITKRGQNVTFRCDPISEHNRLYWYRQTLGQGPEFLTYFQNEAQLEKSRLLSDRFSAERPKGSFSTLEIQRTEQGDSAMYLCASSLRSRQVAMDTQYFGPGTRLTVL.

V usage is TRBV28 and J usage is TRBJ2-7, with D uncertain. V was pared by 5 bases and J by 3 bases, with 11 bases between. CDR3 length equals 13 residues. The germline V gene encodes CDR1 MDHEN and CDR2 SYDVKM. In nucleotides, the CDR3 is TGTGCCAGCAGTGTGGGCTCCAACTACGAGCAGTACTTC. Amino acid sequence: CASSVGSNYEQYF.

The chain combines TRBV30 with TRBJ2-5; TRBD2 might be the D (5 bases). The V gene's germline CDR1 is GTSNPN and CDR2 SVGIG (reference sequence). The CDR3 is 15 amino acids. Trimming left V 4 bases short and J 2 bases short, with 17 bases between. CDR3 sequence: CAWNLEGGAQETQYF. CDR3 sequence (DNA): TGTGCCTGGAATCTTGAGGGTGGAGCGCAAGAGACCCAGTACTTC.

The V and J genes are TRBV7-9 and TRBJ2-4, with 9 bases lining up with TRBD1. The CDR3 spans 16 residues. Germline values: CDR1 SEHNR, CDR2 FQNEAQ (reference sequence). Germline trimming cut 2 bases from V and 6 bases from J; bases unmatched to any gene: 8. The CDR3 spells CASSLTPRDRANIQYF. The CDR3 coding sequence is TGTGCCAGCAGCTTAACTCCCCGGGACAGGGCAAACATTCAGTACTTC.

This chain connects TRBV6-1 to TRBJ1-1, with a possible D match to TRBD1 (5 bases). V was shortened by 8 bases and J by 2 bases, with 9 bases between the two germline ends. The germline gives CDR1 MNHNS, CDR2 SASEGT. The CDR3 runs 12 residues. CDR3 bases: TGTGCCAGCTCAGGGTTCAACACTGAAGCTTTCTTT. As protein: CASSGFNTEAFF.

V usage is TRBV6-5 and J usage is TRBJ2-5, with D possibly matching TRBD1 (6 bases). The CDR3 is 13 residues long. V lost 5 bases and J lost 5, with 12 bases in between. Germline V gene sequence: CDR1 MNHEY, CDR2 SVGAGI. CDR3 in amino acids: CASSPQGPETQYF. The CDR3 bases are TGTGCCAGCAGTCCACAGGGACCGGAGACCCAGTACTTC.

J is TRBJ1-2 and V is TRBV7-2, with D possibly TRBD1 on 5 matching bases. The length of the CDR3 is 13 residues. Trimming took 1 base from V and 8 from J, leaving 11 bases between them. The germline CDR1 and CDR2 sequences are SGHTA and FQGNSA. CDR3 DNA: TGTGCCAGCAGCTTAGGGGGGGACCGGGGCTACACCTTC. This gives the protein CASSLGGDRGYTF.

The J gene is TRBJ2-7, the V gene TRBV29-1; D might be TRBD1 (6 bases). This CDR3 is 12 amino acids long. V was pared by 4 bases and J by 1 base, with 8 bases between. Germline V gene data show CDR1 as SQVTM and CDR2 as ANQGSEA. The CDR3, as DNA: TGCAGCGTTGCCAGGGGATCCTACGAGCAGTACTTC. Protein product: CSVARGSYEQYF.

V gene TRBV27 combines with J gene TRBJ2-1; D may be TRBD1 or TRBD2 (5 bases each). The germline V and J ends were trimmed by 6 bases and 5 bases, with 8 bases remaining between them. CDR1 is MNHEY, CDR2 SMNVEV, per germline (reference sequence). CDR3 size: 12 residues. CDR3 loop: CASRRGDNEQFF. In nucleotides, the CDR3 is TGTGCCAGCAGGAGAGGGGACAATGAGCAGTTCTTC.

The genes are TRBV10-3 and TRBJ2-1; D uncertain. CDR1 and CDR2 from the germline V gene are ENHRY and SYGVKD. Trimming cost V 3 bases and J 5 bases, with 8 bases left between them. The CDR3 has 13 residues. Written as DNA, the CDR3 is TGTGCCATCAGTGAACTGGGGAACAATGAGCAGTTCTTC. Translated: CAISELGNNEQFF.

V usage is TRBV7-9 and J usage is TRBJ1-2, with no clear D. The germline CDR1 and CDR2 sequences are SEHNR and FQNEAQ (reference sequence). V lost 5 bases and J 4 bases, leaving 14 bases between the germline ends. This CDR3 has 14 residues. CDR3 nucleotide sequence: TGTGCCAGCAGCCCCCCGGGATTTGCCTATGGCTACACCTTC. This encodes CASSPPGFAYGYTF.

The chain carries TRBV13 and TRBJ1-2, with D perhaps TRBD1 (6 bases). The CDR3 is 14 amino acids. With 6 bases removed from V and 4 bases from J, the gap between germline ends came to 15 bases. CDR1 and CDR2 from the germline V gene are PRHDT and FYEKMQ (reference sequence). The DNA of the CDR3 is TGTGCCAGCAGACAGGGCACCATCCGCTATGGCTACACCTTC. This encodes CASRQGTIRYGYTF. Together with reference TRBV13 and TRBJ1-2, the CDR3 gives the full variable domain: AAGVIQSPRHLIKEKRETATLKCYPIPRHDTVYWYQQGPGQDPQFLISFYEKMQSDKGSIPDRFSAQQFSDYHSELNMSSLELGDSALYFCASRQGTIRYGYTFGSGTRLTVV.